Below, 4 T cell receptor beta chains from the same sample are listed, as sequenced in a study of T cell repertoires in cytomegalovirus infection. Via MiXCR, TCRdb re-called the reads, giving one row per CDR3 protein. The data show under 350,000 distinct CDR3 sequences, approximately 8.9% seen once. Sequencing used PBMCs. The receptors originated from a human donor in good health (CMV status not recorded). Some clones in this sample may be carry-over from other donors' samples.

V and J are TRBV20-1 and TRBJ1-5, with 9 bases lining up with TRBD1. Germline values: CDR1 DFQATT, CDR2 SNEGSKA (reference sequence). The CDR3 totals 15 residues. The V and J ends lost 0 bases and 4 bases, in that order; junction bases with no gene match: 4. The CDR3 is CSARDDRGSNQPQHF. The CDR3 nucleotides read TGCAGTGCTAGAGACGACAGGGGGTCGAATCAGCCCCAGCATTTT.

This clonotype was detected many times. This chain uses TRBV6-2 or TRBV6-3 with TRBJ2-7; D ambiguous. The germline V and J ends were trimmed by 5 bases and 1 base, with 12 bases remaining between them. The germline V gene encodes CDR1 MNHEY and CDR2 SVGEGT. The CDR3 is 14 residues long. For the CDR3, the DNA is TGTGCCAGCAGTCCCCGGATGGGGTCCTACGAGCAGTACGTC. Translated: CASSPRMGSYEQYV.

The chain links TRBV5-1 to TRBJ2-2, with TRBD2 as a possible D gene (5 bases). The CDR3 consists of 17 residues. V gave up 4 bases and J gave up 4 bases, with 20 bases separating them. Per germline, CDR1 SGHRS and CDR2 YFSETQ. The DNA for the CDR3 is TGCGCCAGCAGCCGAGTGGAAGGATCAGGAGGCACCGGGGAGCTGTTTTTT. Translation: CASSRVEGSGGTGELFF.

This clonotype was detected only a few times. The chain has TRBV28 and TRBJ1-5; D is unclear. Trimming stripped 2 bases from V and 4 bases from J, with 12 bases between. The V gene's germline CDR1 is MDHEN and CDR2 SYDVKM. CDR3 length equals 15 residues. The CDR3 sequence is CASSLRGNGNQPQHF. The CDR3, as DNA: TGTGCCAGCAGTTTAAGAGGGAACGGAAATCAGCCCCAGCATTTT.